The sequence of this TCR beta chain was determined in a study of radiation and T cells in renal cell carcinoma. Overall study context: Nephrectomy followed 15 Gy stereotactic body radiation by 4 weeks.

Remarks on this clone: Its antigen is not known.

Findings and limits, study-wide: Without pretreatment biopsies, baseline tumor clonotype presence was undetermined. In blood, top tumor clones expanded by 2 weeks, shrinking by 4.

TCRdb's table, derived via immunoSEQ multiplex PCR, lists solely in-frame clones and lacks some. The table includes 150,000 or so clones, over 80% detected once. As to time point: baseline pretreatment blood. Treatment given: 15 Gy SBRT to primary tumor, nephrectomy 4 weeks later. Serial blood draws occurred at baseline and 2 and 4 weeks post-SBRT. Germline lookup yields CDR1 SGHRS and CDR2 YFSETQ. This CDR3 is 19 amino acids long. Losses at the gene ends were 2 bases for V and 0 bases for J; bases not matched to a gene: 14. The V call is TRBV5-1, the J call TRBJ2-1; TRBD2 agrees at 7 bases. This sample comprised blood, obtained from a patient whose treatment included radiotherapy and nephrectomy. This receptor was obtained from a woman between 50 and 59 years old with renal cell carcinoma. CDR3 nucleotides: TGCGCCAGCAGCTTAGAGGAATCCGGGAGGTCCCGCTCCTACAATGAGCAGTTCTTC. Amino acids: CASSLEESGRSRSYNEQFF. The whole variable domain, remainder taken from reference TRBV5-1 and TRBJ2-1, is KAGVTQTPRYLIKTRGQQVTLSCSPISGHRSVSWYQQTPGQGLQFLFEYFSETQRNKGNFPGRFSGRQFSNSRSEMNVSTLELGDSALYLCASSLEESGRSRSYNEQFFGPGTRLTVL.